These 29 T cell receptor beta chains share one sample of origin, sequenced in a study of TIL therapy for anti-PD-1-resistant metastatic lung cancer. This was the immunoSEQ v3 assay. TCRdb's table, derived via immunoSEQ multiplex PCR, lists solely in-frame clones and lacks some. The repertoire holds 55,000 to 65,000 clones, with roughly two thirds as singletons. Time point meaning: pre-treatment sample, taken before nivolumab and TIL therapy. The specimen was blood, collected at baseline. The receptors derive from a person aged 25-85 years with non-small cell lung cancer.

The chain uses TRBV18 and TRBJ1-4; TRBD1 might be the D (5 bases). Trimming pared 0 bases from V and 8 bases from J, leaving 10 bases between. CDR1 is KGHSH and CDR2 is LQKENI in the germline V gene. The CDR3 has 14 amino acids. In DNA, the CDR3 is TGTGCCAGCTCACCACCCATGGCAGGGGAAAAACTGTTTTTT. Protein: CASSPPMAGEKLFF. Full variable domain (rest looked up from reference TRBV18 and TRBJ1-4): NAGVMQNPRHLVRRRGQEARLRCSPMKGHSHVYWYRQLPEEGLKFMVYLQKENIIDESGMPKERFSAEFPKEGPSILRIQQVVRGDSAAYFCASSPPMAGEKLFFGSGTQLSVL.

The chain is built from TRBV10-2 and TRBJ2-1, with D possibly matching TRBD2 (5 bases). The V and J ends lost 6 bases and 1 base respectively, with 13 bases between them. CDR1 and CDR2 from the germline V gene are WSHSY and SAAADI. This CDR3 spans 15 amino acids. The CDR3 sequence is CASRRELESYNEQFF. The DNA of the CDR3 is TGCGCCAGCAGACGGGAACTAGAATCCTACAATGAGCAGTTCTTC.

The chain joins TRBV9 to TRBJ2-5; D possibly corresponds to TRBD1 (6 bases). The V end lost 0 bases, the J end lost 4 bases, and 13 bases lay between the germline ends. This CDR3 contains 15 residues. Germline CDR1 reads SGDLS; CDR2 reads YYNGEE. CDR3 protein: CASSVGGLAVETQYF. CDR3 nucleotides: TGTGCCAGCAGCGTAGGGGGGCTAGCTGTAGAGACCCAGTACTTC.

This chain joins TRBV5-1 and TRBJ2-7; tentatively, D is TRBD1 (5 bases). Germline assignment: CDR1 SGHRS and CDR2 YFSETQ. Trimming left V 0 bases short and J 3 bases short, with 10 bases between. CDR3 size: 14 residues. For the CDR3, the DNA is TGCGCCAGCAGCTTGGATGGGGCTTTCTACGAGCAGTACTTC. This translates into CASSLDGAFYEQYF. The full variable domain, completed using reference TRBV5-1 and TRBJ2-7, is KAGVTQTPRYLIKTRGQQVTLSCSPISGHRSVSWYQQTPGQGLQFLFEYFSETQRNKGNFPGRFSGRQFSNSRSEMNVSTLELGDSALYLCASSLDGAFYEQYFGPGTRLTVT.

The V call is TRBV5-5, the J call TRBJ2-3, with 9 bases matching TRBD1. Germline CDR1 is SGHKS and CDR2 is YYEKEE (reference sequence). After removal of 3 bases from V and 5 bases from J, the junction contained 4 bases not matched to a gene. This CDR3 has 14 amino acids. CDR3 coding DNA: TGTGCCAGCAGCTGGACAGGGGTTGAAGATACGCAGTATTTT. Amino acid sequence: CASSWTGVEDTQYF.

A few counts support this clone. V is TRBV5-1 and J is TRBJ1-1; no reliable D call. This CDR3 spans 13 amino acids. Trimming shortened V by 1 base and J by 1 base, and 5 bases separated the two germline ends. Germline V gives CDR1 SGHRS, CDR2 YFSETQ. The CDR3 DNA is TGCGCCAGCAGCTTGCTGAAGAACACTGAAGCTTTCTTT. This sequence encodes CASSLLKNTEAFF.

This clone appeared a few times. This rearrangement joins TRBV5-4 to TRBJ1-1, with D hard to call. Germline V CDR1 and CDR2: SGHNT, YYREEE (reference sequence). Trimming took 4 bases from V and 0 from J, leaving 16 bases between them. There are 16 residues in the CDR3. DNA of the CDR3: TGTGCCAGCAGCCCTCCCGTGGGCAGTTTGAACACTGAAGCTTTCTTT. Its protein is CASSPPVGSLNTEAFF.

This chain uses TRBV11-2 with TRBJ1-2; maybe TRBD1 (6 bases). Germline CDR1 is SGHAT and CDR2 is FQNNGV. V gave up 5 bases and J gave up 10 bases, with 29 bases separating them. This CDR3 has 17 amino acids. This chain's CDR3 is CASSHPWTVPSLWDYTF. CDR3 coding DNA: TGTGCCAGCAGCCACCCTTGGACAGTACCCTCTCTATGGGACTACACCTTC. The whole variable domain, filled in from reference TRBV11-2 and TRBJ1-2, reads EAGVAQSPRYKIIEKRQSVAFWCNPISGHATLYWYQQILGQGPKLLIQFQNNGVVDDSQLPKDRFSAERLKGVDSTLKIQPAKLEDSAVYLCASSHPWTVPSLWDYTFGSGTRLTVV.

The chain combines TRBV5-1 with TRBJ2-5, with 9 positions matching TRBD2. V trimming: 6 bases; J trimming: 5 bases; junction bases outside the gene matches: 8. CDR3 length: 14 amino acids. Germline CDR1 reads SGHRS; CDR2 reads YFSETQ. The CDR3 region has the DNA TGCGCCAGCACTTTTGGGGCGGGAGGGGAGACCCAGTACTTC. Protein sequence: CASTFGAGGETQYF.

The V gene is TRBV28, the J gene TRBJ1-5, with 9 nucleotides matching TRBD1. Germline V CDR1 and CDR2: MDHEN, SYDVKM. The ends lost 2 bases at V and 5 bases at J; junction bases unmatched: 4. The CDR3 extends over 15 amino acids. CDR3 DNA sequence: TGTGCCAGCAGTTTAATCGGGACAGGGTATCAGCCCCAGCATTTT. Translated, it gives CASSLIGTGYQPQHF. The whole variable domain, filled in from reference TRBV28 and TRBJ1-5, reads DVKVTQSSRYLVKRTGEKVFLECVQDMDHENMFWYRQDPGLGLRLIYFSYDVKMKEKGDIPEGYSVSREKKERFSLILESASTNQTSMYLCASSLIGTGYQPQHFGDGTRLSIL.

V and J are TRBV7-2 and TRBJ1-3; D not certain. Germline assignment: CDR1 SGHTA and CDR2 FQGNSA. CDR3 length equals 15 residues. V dropped 3 bases and J dropped 0 bases, with 9 bases sitting between them. Here the CDR3 reads CASSFKVYSGNTIYF. The CDR3 nucleotides read TGTGCCAGCAGCTTCAAGGTCTACTCTGGAAACACCATATATTTT. Full variable domain (rest looked up from reference TRBV7-2 and TRBJ1-3): GAGVSQSPSNKVTEKGKDVELRCDPISGHTALYWYRQSLGQGLEFLIYFQGNSAPDKSGLPSDRFSAERTGGSVSTLTIQRTQQEDSAVYLCASSFKVYSGNTIYFGEGSWLTVV.

The rearrangement links TRBV9 to TRBJ2-5, with D possibly called TRBD1 or TRBD2 (7 bases each). CDR3 length: 15 residues. Germline V gene lookup returns CDR1 SGDLS and CDR2 YYNGEE. Trimming pared 4 bases from V and 5 bases from J, leaving 18 bases between. The CDR3 sequence is CASSSPRGGSETQYF. Written as DNA, the CDR3 is TGTGCCAGCAGCTCCCCCAGGGGGGGTTCGGAGACCCAGTACTTC.

The J gene is TRBJ1-2, the V gene TRBV28; no clear D gene. The CDR3 runs 12 residues. CDR1 and CDR2 from the germline V gene are MDHEN and SYDVKM. The V end lost 4 bases, the J end lost 0 bases, and 3 bases lay between the germline ends. CDR3 DNA sequence: TGTGCCAGCAGTTGGGCTAACTATGGCTACACCTTC. As protein: CASSWANYGYTF.

The V and J genes are TRBV5-4 and TRBJ1-1; TRBD1 matches at 10 bases. CDR1 is SGHNT, CDR2 YYREEE, per germline (reference sequence). CDR3 length: 15 amino acids. V shed 3 bases, J shed 8 bases, and the junction held 10 bases outside the gene matches. The CDR3 region has the DNA TGTGCCAGCAGCTATGGACAGGGGGATGTCACGGAAGCTTTCTTT. Translation: CASSYGQGDVTEAFF. Together with reference TRBV5-4 and TRBJ1-1, the CDR3 gives the full variable domain: ETGVTQSPTHLIKTRGQQVTLRCSSQSGHNTVSWYQQALGQGPQFIFQYYREEENGRGNFPPRFSGLQFPNYSSELNVNALELDDSALYLCASSYGQGDVTEAFFGQGTRLTVV.

The count of this clone is one. The junction differs from germline at one of its ends, possibly a read error. This chain joins TRBV30 and TRBJ2-3; 8 nucleotides align to TRBD2. The CDR3 totals 13 residues. Germline values: CDR1 GTSNPN, CDR2 SVGIG (reference sequence). CDR3 sequence reads: CAWRVAGTDTQYF. In DNA form, the CDR3 reads TGTGCCTGGCGTGTAGCGGGGACAGATACGCAGTATTTT.

The chain's CDR3 is CASSDPWGAEAFF. Here the CDR3 DNA reads TGTGCCAGCAGTGATCCATGGGGCGCTGAAGCTTTCTTT. The V gene is TRBV6-1, the J gene TRBJ1-1; perhaps TRBD1 as D (5 bases). This CDR3 is 13 amino acids long. V lost 3 bases and J lost 6, with 11 bases in between. CDR1 and CDR2 from the germline V gene are MNHNS and SASEGT.

This clone has more than one count but fewer than ten. This chain links TRBV11-2 with TRBJ2-3; TRBD2 is a possible D gene (6 bases). Per the germline V gene, CDR1 is SGHAT and CDR2 is FQNNGV. Trimming removed 0 bases at V and 1 base at J, with 8 bases between. This CDR3 comprises 15 residues. DNA for the CDR3: TGTGCCAGCAGCTTAGATAAGCGGGGCACAGATACGCAGTATTTT. Translated, it gives CASSLDKRGTDTQYF. The complete variable domain, with remaining parts taken from reference TRBV11-2 and TRBJ2-3, reads EAGVAQSPRYKIIEKRQSVAFWCNPISGHATLYWYQQILGQGPKLLIQFQNNGVVDDSQLPKDRFSAERLKGVDSTLKIQPAKLEDSAVYLCASSLDKRGTDTQYFGPGTRLTVL.

By share of the sample, this clone is medium-sized (0.01 to 0.1%). The chain has TRBV19 and TRBJ1-1, with a tentative D call TRBD1 (6 bases). The CDR3 covers 13 residues. V lost 7 bases and J lost 1, with 10 bases in between. CDR1 LNHDA and CDR2 SQIVND come from the germline V gene (reference sequence). CDR3 loop: CASTQTGNTEAFF. CDR3 coding DNA: TGTGCCAGTACCCAGACAGGGAACACTGAAGCTTTCTTT.

V usage is TRBV30 and J usage is TRBJ2-3, with D maybe TRBD1 (6 bases). Trimming removed 3 bases at V and 3 bases at J, with 13 bases between. Looked up from germline, CDR1 is GTSNPN and CDR2 is SVGIG (reference sequence). The CDR3 loop spans 14 amino acids. The DNA of the CDR3 is TGTGCCTGGAGCCGGGACACTACAACAGATACGCAGTATTTT. Protein: CAWSRDTTTDTQYF.

The chain carries TRBV4-2 and TRBJ2-3; TRBD2 matches at 14 bases. V shed 1 base, J shed 8 bases, and the junction held 11 bases outside the gene matches. This CDR3 is built from 18 residues. Germline CDR1 is LGHNA and CDR2 is YNFKEQ. The CDR3, as DNA: TGTGCCAGCAGCCAAGTGACTAGCGGGGGGGCCGCGAGCACTACGCAGTATTTT. This translates into CASSQVTSGGAASTTQYF.

The CDR3 DNA sequence: TGTGCCAGCAGGCTGGACCGCGCCGAAACAACCATATATTTT. It yields the protein CASRLDRAETTIYF. The chain recombines TRBV5-5 with TRBJ1-3; no clear D. Trimming removed 5 bases from V and 10 bases from J, with 19 bases in between. The germline gives CDR1 SGHKS, CDR2 YYEKEE (reference sequence). This CDR3 is built from 14 residues.

The chain has TRBV5-8 and TRBJ1-2; D is perhaps TRBD1 (6 bases). Deletions cut 6 bases from V and 3 bases from J, with 18 bases between. CDR1 SGHTS and CDR2 YDEGEE come from the germline V gene. CDR3 length: 15 residues. The CDR3 sequence is CASTPVGGGYYGYTF. CDR3 DNA: TGTGCCAGCACCCCTGTTGGGGGGGGCTACTATGGCTACACCTTC.

The chain is built from TRBV28 and TRBJ1-1, with D possibly matching TRBD1 (6 bases). V gave up 2 bases and J gave up 5 bases, with 9 bases separating them. The CDR3 loop spans 13 amino acids. Germline CDR1 and CDR2: MDHEN and SYDVKM. CDR3 region: CASSLTGRTEAFF. The CDR3 bases are TGTGCCAGCAGTTTAACAGGGAGAACTGAAGCTTTCTTT. The variable domain in full, with the rest retrieved from reference TRBV28 and TRBJ1-1, is DVKVTQSSRYLVKRTGEKVFLECVQDMDHENMFWYRQDPGLGLRLIYFSYDVKMKEKGDIPEGYSVSREKKERFSLILESASTNQTSMYLCASSLTGRTEAFFGQGTRLTVV.

The V call is TRBV11-2, the J call TRBJ2-7; D gene unclear. Trimming shortened V by 4 bases and J by 3 bases, and 4 bases separated the two germline ends. CDR1 and CDR2 from the germline V gene are SGHAT and FQNNGV. The CDR3 is 11 amino acids. The DNA of the CDR3 is TGTGCCAGCAGCTCCCGCTACGAGCAGTACTTC. Amino acids: CASSSRYEQYF. The entire variable domain, with the rest obtained from reference TRBV11-2 and TRBJ2-7, is as follows: EAGVAQSPRYKIIEKRQSVAFWCNPISGHATLYWYQQILGQGPKLLIQFQNNGVVDDSQLPKDRFSAERLKGVDSTLKIQPAKLEDSAVYLCASSSRYEQYFGPGTRLTVT.

The V call is TRBV9, the J call TRBJ2-5; 9 positions agree with TRBD2. V was clipped by 2 bases and J by 3 bases; unmatched bases: 8. The CDR3 is made up of 16 amino acids. Germline V lookup: CDR1 SGDLS, CDR2 YYNGEE. The CDR3 is CASSVSPGGREETQYF. CDR3 sequence (DNA): TGTGCCAGCAGCGTCTCCCCAGGCGGGAGGGAAGAGACCCAGTACTTC.

This rearrangement joins TRBV5-1 to TRBJ2-5; D tentatively reads TRBD1 or TRBD2 (5 bases each). The CDR3 is 15 amino acids. CDR1 is SGHRS and CDR2 is YFSETQ in the germline V gene. V dropped 6 bases and J dropped 4 bases, with 19 bases sitting between them. This chain's CDR3 is CASTDLGTSAETQYF. CDR3 DNA: TGCGCCAGCACAGACCTTGGGACGTCGGCAGAGACCCAGTACTTC.

This CDR3 is CASSYEHYTEAFF. CDR3 coding DNA: TGTGCCAGCAGTTACGAGCATTACACTGAAGCTTTCTTT. This chain uses TRBV6-5 with TRBJ1-1; D call uncertain. Germline V lookup: CDR1 MNHEY, CDR2 SVGAGI. V lost 2 bases to trimming and J lost 3 bases, with 7 bases between them. There are 13 residues in the CDR3.

The gene calls are TRBV7-8 and TRBJ2-7; D is undetermined. The germline CDR1 and CDR2 sequences are SGHVS and FQNEAQ. V was shortened by 4 bases and J by 3 bases, with 13 bases between the two germline ends. This CDR3 spans 14 amino acids. CDR3 sequence reads: CASSWQATFYEQYF. Written as DNA, the CDR3 is TGTGCCAGCAGCTGGCAGGCGACCTTCTACGAGCAGTACTTC.

The sample holds a few counts of this clone. The CDR3 region has the DNA TGTGCCTGGAGAAAAGTTCCCAGGAACACTGAAGCTTTCTTT. Translation gives CAWRKVPRNTEAFF. This chain links TRBV30 with TRBJ1-1; D is ambiguous. This CDR3 region has 14 residues. The V end was cut by 3 bases, the J end by 1 base, with 12 bases between. Germline loops: CDR1 GTSNPN, CDR2 SVGIG (reference sequence).